The clone carrying this T cell receptor (beta chain) came up once. The antigen remains undetermined. To release intraepithelial and lamina propria lymphocytes, the graft tissue was processed. Measured with immunoSEQ multiplex PCR; TCRdb has only the in-frame clones, and not every one. The data contain approximately 63,000 clones, about nine tenths of them singletons. V shed 4 bases and J 15 bases; nucleotides not matched to a gene: 20. The CDR3 totals 16 residues. Germline V gene data show CDR1 as LNHDA and CDR2 as SQIVND (reference sequence). These data belong to a study of graft-versus-host responses after intestinal transplantation. Study background: Each patient got anti-thymocyte globulin induction, then tacrolimus and steroids for around 3 years.

Notes on the study in general: Association was observed between peak circulating GvH clone levels and early post-transplant HvG declines.

The sequences come from ileum tissue, collected 350 to 400 days after transplant. The V call is TRBV19, the J call TRBJ1-5; 8 nucleotides match TRBD1. The source of this sequence is a human patient who received an intestinal transplant, so some T cells may come from the graft donor. The DNA for the CDR3 is TGTGCCAGTAGTACGATCAGGACAGGGCAATTATGTCTCGGGCATTTT. This gives the protein CASSTIRTGQLCLGHF. Full variable domain (outside the CDR3, taken from reference TRBV19 and TRBJ1-5): DGGITQSPKYLFRKEGQNVTLSCEQNLNHDAMYWYRQDPGQGLRLIYYSQIVNDFQKGDIAEGYSVSREKKESFPLTVTSAQKNPTAFYLCASSTIRTGQLCLGHFGDGTRLSIL.